A single sample is the source of the 18 T cell receptor beta chains below, sequenced in a study of T cell responses to AZD1222 COVID-19 vaccine. The protocol was immunoSEQ multiplex PCR, while the TCRdb copy is restricted to in-frame clones and leaves out a portion. Of about 140,000 clones in the sample, about 93% were seen once. Material: peripheral blood, obtained 28 days after the second AZD1222 dose. The receptors were gathered from an adult who received the AZD1222 COVID-19 vaccine.

The chain is built from TRBV10-3 and TRBJ2-5; 9 bases align to TRBD2. Germline assignment: CDR1 ENHRY and CDR2 SYGVKD. With 10 bases clipped from V and 1 base from J, the junction kept 10 bases outside the gene matches. The CDR3 sequence is 15 residues long. This CDR3 is CASGIAGAIQETQYF. The CDR3 bases are TGTGCCAGCGGTATAGCGGGGGCCATCCAAGAGACCCAGTACTTC.

The chain has TRBV3-1 (or the pseudogene TRBV3-2) and TRBJ1-4; no reliable D call. V lost 4 bases and J lost 7, with 16 bases in between. This CDR3 contains 15 residues. Germline V lookup: CDR1 LGHDT, CDR2 YNNKEL (reference sequence). CDR3 region: CASSRSWRVGEKLFF. CDR3 nucleotide sequence: TGTGCCAGCAGCCGATCGTGGAGGGTAGGTGAAAAACTGTTTTTT.

This clone was seen a few times. The chain joins TRBV27 to TRBJ2-3, with 7 nucleotides matching TRBD1. The CDR3 is 14 amino acids. The V gene end was trimmed by 6 bases and the J gene end by 6 bases; junction bases not matched to a gene: 9. CDR1 and CDR2 from the germline V gene are MNHEY and SMNVEV (reference sequence). CDR3 DNA: TGTGCCAGCAGCCAATCCCAGGGGGTGGATACGCAGTATTTT. It yields the protein CASSQSQGVDTQYF.

The CDR3 nucleotides are TGTGCCAGCAGGCCAGGACAGCAAAATCAGCCCCAGCATTTT. Protein product: CASRPGQQNQPQHF. The chain employs TRBV7-3 and TRBJ1-5; D may be TRBD1 (6 bases). Germline CDR1 SGHTA, CDR2 FQGTGA. This CDR3 spans 14 amino acids. Trimming removed 6 bases at V and 4 bases at J, with 13 bases between.

The gene calls are TRBV7-2 and TRBJ1-2; 7 positions match TRBD1. Germline trimming cut 5 bases from V and 4 bases from J; bases unmatched to any gene: 13. Per the germline V gene, CDR1 is SGHTA and CDR2 is FQGNSA. The CDR3 consists of 16 residues. The CDR3 region is CASSPKVGRGIYGYTF. DNA of the CDR3: TGTGCCAGCAGCCCTAAAGTAGGCAGGGGGATCTATGGCTACACCTTC.

This rearrangement joins TRBV11-2 to TRBJ1-1; tentatively, D is TRBD1 (6 bases). V shed 5 bases and J shed 5 bases, with 12 bases lying between them. Germline CDR1 SGHAT, CDR2 FQNNGV. This CDR3 has 13 residues. In DNA, the CDR3 is TGTGCCAGCAGCCGACAGGAGTTGACTGAAGCTTTCTTT. Translating gives CASSRQELTEAFF.

The genes are TRBV2 and TRBJ1-5, with D possibly being TRBD1 (6 bases). Germline loops: CDR1 SNHLY, CDR2 FYNNEI. CDR3 length equals 14 residues. V was shortened by 4 bases and J by 7 bases, with 14 bases between the two germline ends. The CDR3 sequence is CASSGRGSSQPQHF. The CDR3 DNA sequence: TGTGCCAGCAGTGGCAGGGGATCTAGCCAGCCCCAGCATTTT.

The gene calls are TRBV12-3 or TRBV12-4 and TRBJ2-7; D is undetermined. CDR3 size: 13 residues. V was cut by 3 bases and J by 0 bases, with 6 bases left in between. The CDR3 bases are TGTGCCAGCAGTTTTTCGGGCTCCTACGAGCAGTACTTC. Residues: CASSFSGSYEQYF.

Comments on this clone: Other DNA sequences from this sample encode an identical CDR3 as well. The chain combines TRBV6-5 with TRBJ1-1; D is unclear. This CDR3 is 13 amino acids long. V was cut by 2 bases and J by 1 base, with 5 bases left in between. Germline CDR1 MNHEY, CDR2 SVGAGI. The CDR3 spells CASSYRGNTEAFF. For the CDR3, the DNA is TGTGCCAGCAGTTACCGGGGGAACACTGAAGCTTTCTTT.

The chain is built from TRBV4-1 and TRBJ1-2; D ambiguous. The CDR3 covers 16 residues. V lost 0 bases and J lost 1, with 12 bases in between. CDR1 is MGHRA and CDR2 is YSYEKL in the germline V gene. CDR3 nucleotides: TGCGCCAGCAGCCAAGAGTACGGAGCCCTTAACTATGGCTACACCTTC. It translates to CASSQEYGALNYGYTF.

The count of this clone is one. The J gene is TRBJ1-4, the V gene TRBV19, with D possibly TRBD1 on 6 matching bases. Germline V gene lookup returns CDR1 LNHDA and CDR2 SQIVND (reference sequence). V was shortened by 5 bases and J by 13 bases, with 17 bases between the two germline ends. The CDR3 loop spans 13 amino acids. In DNA form, the CDR3 reads TGTGCCAGTAGTGCCCAGGGGACCGATTTACTGTTTTTT. Translation gives CASSAQGTDLLFF.

The chain uses TRBV3-1 (or the pseudogene TRBV3-2) and TRBJ2-3, with D tentatively TRBD1 (5 bases). Trimming took off 2 bases at V and 3 bases at J, with 12 bases between the two ends. The CDR3 sequence is 15 residues long. Germline-derived CDR1 and CDR2 are LGHDT and YNNKEL (reference sequence). CDR3 coding DNA: TGTGCCAGCAGCCAAATGGCAGGGTGGACAGATACGCAGTATTTT. This codes for CASSQMAGWTDTQYF.

The rearrangement joins TRBV7-3 to TRBJ2-1, with 13 bases that match TRBD2. Germline CDR1 and CDR2: SGHTA and FQGTGA. The CDR3 runs to 18 residues. V gave up 5 bases and J gave up 7 bases; unmatched junction bases: 14. In nucleotides, the CDR3 is TGTGCCAGCAGCCCTAAAGGGACTAGCGGGGTCTTCGGGAATGAGCAGTTCTTC. It yields the protein CASSPKGTSGVFGNEQFF.

The V and J genes are TRBV6-2 or TRBV6-3 and TRBJ2-4, with D unclear. The CDR3 covers 14 residues. Germline loops: CDR1 MNHEY, CDR2 SVGEGT. Trimming cost V 4 bases and J 4 bases, with 11 bases left between them. CDR3 residues: CASSSEWRKNIQYF. The DNA of the CDR3 is TGTGCCAGCAGTTCGGAATGGAGAAAAAACATTCAGTACTTC.

The rearrangement joins TRBV5-5 to TRBJ1-4; D remains ambiguous. V lost 2 bases, J lost 4 bases, and 12 bases lay in between. The germline CDR1 and CDR2 sequences are SGHKS and YYEKEE (reference sequence). There are 15 residues in the CDR3. CDR3 coding DNA: TGTGCCAGCAGCTTTTACAGCAGCCGTAATGAAAAACTGTTTTTT. Translated: CASSFYSSRNEKLFF.

This sequence joins TRBV4-1 and TRBJ1-6; TRBD1 is a possible D gene (6 bases). The CDR3 spans 17 residues. V shed 1 base and J shed 3 bases, with 13 bases lying between them. From germline, CDR1 is MGHRA and CDR2 YSYEKL. DNA of the CDR3: TGCGCCAGCAGCCAAGGAAAGACAGGATTCTATAATTCACCCCTCCACTTT. Translation gives CASSQGKTGFYNSPLHF.

This chain links TRBV4-1 with TRBJ2-5; D uncertain. Between the trimmed V and J ends, which lost 1 base and 5 bases, there was a span of 11 bases. The germline V gene encodes CDR1 MGHRA and CDR2 YSYEKL. This CDR3 is built from 14 residues. Here the CDR3 DNA reads TGCGCCAGCAGCCAAGCAAATGACCTGGAGACCCAGTACTTC. Its protein product is CASSQANDLETQYF.

The chain uses TRBV10-3 and TRBJ1-1, with a weak D call TRBD1 (6 bases). The CDR3 is made up of 12 amino acids. With 8 bases removed from V and 7 bases from J, the gap between germline ends came to 14 bases. Germline V gene sequence: CDR1 ENHRY, CDR2 SYGVKD. CDR3: CAIQQGSHEAFF. The CDR3 coding sequence is TGTGCCATCCAACAGGGATCGCATGAAGCTTTCTTT.